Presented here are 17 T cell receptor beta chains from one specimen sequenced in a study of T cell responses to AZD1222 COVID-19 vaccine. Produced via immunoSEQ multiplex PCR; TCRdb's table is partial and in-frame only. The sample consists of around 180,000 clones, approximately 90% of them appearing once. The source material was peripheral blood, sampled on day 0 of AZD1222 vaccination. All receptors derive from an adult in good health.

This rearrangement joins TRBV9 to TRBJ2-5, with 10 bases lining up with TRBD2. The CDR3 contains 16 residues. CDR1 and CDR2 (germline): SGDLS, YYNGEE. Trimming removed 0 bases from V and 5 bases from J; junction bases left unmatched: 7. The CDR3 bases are TGTGCCAGCAGCGTAGAGCTAGCGGGGGCGGGGGAGACCCAGTACTTC. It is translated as CASSVELAGAGETQYF.

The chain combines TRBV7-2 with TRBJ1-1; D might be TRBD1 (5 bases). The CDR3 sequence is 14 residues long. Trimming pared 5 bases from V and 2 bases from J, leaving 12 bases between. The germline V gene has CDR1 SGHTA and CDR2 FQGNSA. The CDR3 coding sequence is TGTGCCAGCAGCGGGGCCACATCTAACACTGAAGCTTTCTTT. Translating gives CASSGATSNTEAFF.

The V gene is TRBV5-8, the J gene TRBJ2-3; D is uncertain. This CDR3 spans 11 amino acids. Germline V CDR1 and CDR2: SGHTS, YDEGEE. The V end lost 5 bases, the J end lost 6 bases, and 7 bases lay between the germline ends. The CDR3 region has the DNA TGTGCCAGCAGTCGCGTGGATACGCAGTATTTT. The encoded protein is CASSRVDTQYF.

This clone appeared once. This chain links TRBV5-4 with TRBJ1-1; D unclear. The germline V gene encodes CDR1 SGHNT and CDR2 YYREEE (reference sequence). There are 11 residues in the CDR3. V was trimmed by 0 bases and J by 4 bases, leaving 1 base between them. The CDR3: CASSLGTEAFF. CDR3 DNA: TGTGCCAGCAGCTTGGGCACTGAAGCTTTCTTT.

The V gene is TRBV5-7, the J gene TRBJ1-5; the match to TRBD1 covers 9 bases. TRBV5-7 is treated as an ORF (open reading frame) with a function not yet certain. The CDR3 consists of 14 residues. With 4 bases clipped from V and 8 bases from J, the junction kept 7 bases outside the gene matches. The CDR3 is CASSPDRGEEPQHF. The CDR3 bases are TGTGCCAGCAGCCCGGACAGGGGAGAGGAGCCCCAGCATTTT.

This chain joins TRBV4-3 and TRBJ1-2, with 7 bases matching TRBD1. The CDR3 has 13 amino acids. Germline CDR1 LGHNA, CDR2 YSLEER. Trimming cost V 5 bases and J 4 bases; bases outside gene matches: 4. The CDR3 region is CASSSRQGYGYTF. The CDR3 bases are TGCGCCAGCAGCTCACGACAGGGCTATGGCTACACCTTC.

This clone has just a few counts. The CDR3 region has the DNA TGTGCCAGCAGTCGCGGGACTAACATTAAAGGCTACACCTTC. Protein product: CASSRGTNIKGYTF. The chain combines TRBV2 with TRBJ1-2; possibly TRBD1 for D (5 bases). Looked up from germline, CDR1 is SNHLY and CDR2 is FYNNEI. CDR3 size: 14 residues. V lost 5 bases to trimming and J lost 8 bases, with 18 bases between them.

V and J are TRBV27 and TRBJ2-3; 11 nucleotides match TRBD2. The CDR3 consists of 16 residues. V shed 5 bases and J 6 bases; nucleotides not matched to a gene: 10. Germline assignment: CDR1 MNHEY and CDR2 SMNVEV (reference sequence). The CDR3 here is CASSPLAGAVPDTQYF. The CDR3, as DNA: TGTGCCAGCAGTCCACTAGCGGGGGCCGTACCCGATACGCAGTATTTT.

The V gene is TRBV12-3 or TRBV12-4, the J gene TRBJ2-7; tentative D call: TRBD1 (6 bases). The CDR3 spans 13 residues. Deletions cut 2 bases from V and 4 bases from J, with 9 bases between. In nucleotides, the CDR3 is TGTGCCAGCAGTTTATGGGGGCGGTACGAGCAGTACTTC. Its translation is CASSLWGRYEQYF.

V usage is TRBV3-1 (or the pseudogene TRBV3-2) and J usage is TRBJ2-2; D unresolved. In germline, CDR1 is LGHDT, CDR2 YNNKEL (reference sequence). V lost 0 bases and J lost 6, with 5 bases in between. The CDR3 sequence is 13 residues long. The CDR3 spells CASSQDYAGELFF. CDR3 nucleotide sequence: TGTGCCAGCAGCCAAGATTATGCCGGGGAGCTGTTTTTT.

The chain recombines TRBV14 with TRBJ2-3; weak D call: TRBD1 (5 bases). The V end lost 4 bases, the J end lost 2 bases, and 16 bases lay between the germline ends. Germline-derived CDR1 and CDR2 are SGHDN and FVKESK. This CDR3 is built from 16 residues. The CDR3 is CASSPIRDSFTDTQYF. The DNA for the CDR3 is TGTGCCAGCAGCCCGATACGCGACAGCTTCACAGATACGCAGTATTTT. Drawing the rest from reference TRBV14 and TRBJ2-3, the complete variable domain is EAGVTQFPSHSVIEKGQTVTLRCDPISGHDNLYWYRRVMGKEIKFLLHFVKESKQDESGMPNNRFLAERTGGTYSTLKVQPAELEDSGVYFCASSPIRDSFTDTQYFGPGTRLTVL.

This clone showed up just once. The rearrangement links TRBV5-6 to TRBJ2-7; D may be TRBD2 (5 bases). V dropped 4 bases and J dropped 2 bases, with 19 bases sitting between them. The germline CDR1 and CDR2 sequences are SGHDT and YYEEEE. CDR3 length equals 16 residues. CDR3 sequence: CASSGPPWEIPYEQYF. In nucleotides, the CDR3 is TGTGCCAGCAGCGGGCCCCCTTGGGAGATCCCCTACGAGCAGTACTTC.

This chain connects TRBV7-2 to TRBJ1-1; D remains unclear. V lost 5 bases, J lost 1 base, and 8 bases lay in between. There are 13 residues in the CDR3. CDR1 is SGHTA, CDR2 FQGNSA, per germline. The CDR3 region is CASSEWGNTEAFF. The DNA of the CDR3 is TGTGCCAGCAGCGAATGGGGGAACACTGAAGCTTTCTTT.

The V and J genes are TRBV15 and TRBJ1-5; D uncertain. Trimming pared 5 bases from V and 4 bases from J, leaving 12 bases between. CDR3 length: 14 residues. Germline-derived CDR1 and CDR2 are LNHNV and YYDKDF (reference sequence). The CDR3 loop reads CATSGTGRNQPQHF. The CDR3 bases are TGTGCCACCAGCGGTACCGGGAGAAATCAGCCCCAGCATTTT.

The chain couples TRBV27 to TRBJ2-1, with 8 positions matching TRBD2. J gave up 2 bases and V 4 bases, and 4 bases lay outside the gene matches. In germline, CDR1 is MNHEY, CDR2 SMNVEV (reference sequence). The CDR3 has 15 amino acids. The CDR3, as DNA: TGTGCCAGCAGTTATGCGGGGGGAGCCTACAATGAGCAGTTCTTC. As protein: CASSYAGGAYNEQFF.

CDR3 residues: CASSHFGALEDTQYF. The CDR3 nucleotides are TGCGCCAGCAGTCACTTCGGTGCGTTGGAAGATACGCAGTATTTT. The chain couples TRBV23-1 to TRBJ2-3; no definite D call. TRBV23-1 is flagged as an ORF with uncertain function. Trimming left V 3 bases short and J 5 bases short, with 15 bases between. The CDR3 loop spans 15 amino acids.

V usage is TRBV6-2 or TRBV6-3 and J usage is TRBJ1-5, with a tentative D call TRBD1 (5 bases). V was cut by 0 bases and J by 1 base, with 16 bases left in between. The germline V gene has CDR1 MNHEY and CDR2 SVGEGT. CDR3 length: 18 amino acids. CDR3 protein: CASSYSISRTRSNQPQHF. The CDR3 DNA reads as TGTGCCAGCAGTTACTCGATATCCAGGACACGGAGCAATCAGCCCCAGCATTTT.